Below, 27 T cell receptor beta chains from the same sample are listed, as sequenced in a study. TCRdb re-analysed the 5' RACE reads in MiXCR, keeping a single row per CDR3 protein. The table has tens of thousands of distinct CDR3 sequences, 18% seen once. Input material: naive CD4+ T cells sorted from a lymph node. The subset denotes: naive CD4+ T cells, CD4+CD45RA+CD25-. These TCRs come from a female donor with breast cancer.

The chain's CDR3 is CATLGDSTEAFF. CDR3 bases: TGTGCCACCCTAGGGGATAGCACTGAAGCTTTCTTT. The chain couples TRBV21-1 to TRBJ1-1. TRBV21-1 is flagged as a pseudogene. The CDR3 consists of 12 residues.

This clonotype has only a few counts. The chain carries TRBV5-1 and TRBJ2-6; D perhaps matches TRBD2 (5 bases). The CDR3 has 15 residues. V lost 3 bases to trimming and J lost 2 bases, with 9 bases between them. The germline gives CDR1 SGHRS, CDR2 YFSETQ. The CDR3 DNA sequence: TGCGCCAGCAGCTCCGGGAACCCTGGGGCCAACGTCCTGACTTTC. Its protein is CASSSGNPGANVLTF.

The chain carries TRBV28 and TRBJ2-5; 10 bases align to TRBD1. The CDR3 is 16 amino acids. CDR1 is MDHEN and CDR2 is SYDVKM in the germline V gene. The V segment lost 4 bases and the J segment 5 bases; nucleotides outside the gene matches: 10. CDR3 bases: TGTGCCAGCAGTTCCTCCGGGACAGGGGTGGAGGAGACCCAGTACTTC. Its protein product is CASSSSGTGVEETQYF.

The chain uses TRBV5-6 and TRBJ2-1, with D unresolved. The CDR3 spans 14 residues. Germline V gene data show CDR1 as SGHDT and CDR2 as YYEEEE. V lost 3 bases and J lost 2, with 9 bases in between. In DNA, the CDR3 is TGTGCCAGCAGCTGGGTAGGCCCCTACAATGAGCAGTTCTTC. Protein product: CASSWVGPYNEQFF.

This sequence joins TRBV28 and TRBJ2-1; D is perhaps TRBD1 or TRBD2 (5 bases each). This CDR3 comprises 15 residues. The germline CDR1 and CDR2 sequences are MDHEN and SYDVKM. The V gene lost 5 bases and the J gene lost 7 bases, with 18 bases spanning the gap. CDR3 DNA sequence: TGTGCCAGCAGTCCCGACTCGGGGACGGGGAATGAGCAGTTCTTC. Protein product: CASSPDSGTGNEQFF. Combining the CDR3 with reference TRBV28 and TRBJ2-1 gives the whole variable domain DVKVTQSSRYLVKRTGEKVFLECVQDMDHENMFWYRQDPGLGLRLIYFSYDVKMKEKGDIPEGYSVSREKKERFSLILESASTNQTSMYLCASSPDSGTGNEQFFGPGTRLTVL.

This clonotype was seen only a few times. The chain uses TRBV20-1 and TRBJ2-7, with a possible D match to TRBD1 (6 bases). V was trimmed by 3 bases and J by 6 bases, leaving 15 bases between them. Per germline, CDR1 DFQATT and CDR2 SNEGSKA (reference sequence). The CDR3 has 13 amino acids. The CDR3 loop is CSARGATTPEQYF. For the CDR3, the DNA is TGCAGTGCTAGGGGGGCCACGACCCCCGAGCAGTACTTC.

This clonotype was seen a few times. The CDR3 DNA is TGTGCCAGCAGCGTAGATCTAGCGGCCATCGATGAGCAGTTCTTC. It codes for CASSVDLAAIDEQFF. The V call is TRBV9, the J call TRBJ2-1, with 7 bases lining up with TRBD2. J was trimmed by 8 bases and V by 0 bases; bases with no gene match: 8. The CDR3 runs 15 residues. Germline V gives CDR1 SGDLS, CDR2 YYNGEE.

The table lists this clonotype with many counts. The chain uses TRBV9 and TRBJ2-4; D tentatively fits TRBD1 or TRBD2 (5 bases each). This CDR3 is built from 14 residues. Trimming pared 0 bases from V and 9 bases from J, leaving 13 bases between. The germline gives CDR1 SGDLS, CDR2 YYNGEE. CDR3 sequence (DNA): TGTGCCAGCAGCGTAGGCACAACAGGAGGCATTCAGTACTTC. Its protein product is CASSVGTTGGIQYF.

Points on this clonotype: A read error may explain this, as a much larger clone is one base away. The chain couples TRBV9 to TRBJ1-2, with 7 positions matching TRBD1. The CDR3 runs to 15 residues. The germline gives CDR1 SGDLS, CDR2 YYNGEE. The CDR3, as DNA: TGTGCCAGCAGCGTTGAGACAGGGACGGGCTATGACTACACCTTC. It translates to CASSVETGTGYDYTF. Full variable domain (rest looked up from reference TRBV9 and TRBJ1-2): DSGVTQTPKHLITATGQRVTLRCSPRSGDLSVYWYQQSLDQGLQFLIQYYNGEERAKGNILERFSAQQFPDLHSELNLSSLELGDSALYFCASSVETGTGYDYTFGSGTRLTVV.

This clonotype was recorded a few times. The CDR3 sequence: CASSLDGVNTGELFF. The CDR3 DNA reads as TGTGCCAGCAGCTTAGATGGGGTAAACACCGGGGAGCTGTTTTTT. The chain couples TRBV7-8 to TRBJ2-2; D gene uncertain. The CDR3 sequence is 15 residues long. Germline V lookup: CDR1 SGHVS, CDR2 FQNEAQ. The V end lost 1 base, the J end lost 2 bases, and 8 bases lay between the germline ends.

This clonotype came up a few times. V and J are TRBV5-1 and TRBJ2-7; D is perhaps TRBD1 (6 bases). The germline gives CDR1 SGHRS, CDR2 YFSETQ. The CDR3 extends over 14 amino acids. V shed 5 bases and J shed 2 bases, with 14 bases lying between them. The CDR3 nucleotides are TGCGCCAGCAGGTCTCAGGACAGAACCTACGAGCAGTACTTC. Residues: CASRSQDRTYEQYF. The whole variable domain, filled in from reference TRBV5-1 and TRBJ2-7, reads KAGVTQTPRYLIKTRGQQVTLSCSPISGHRSVSWYQQTPGQGLQFLFEYFSETQRNKGNFPGRFSGRQFSNSRSEMNVSTLELGDSALYLCASRSQDRTYEQYFGPGTRLTVT.

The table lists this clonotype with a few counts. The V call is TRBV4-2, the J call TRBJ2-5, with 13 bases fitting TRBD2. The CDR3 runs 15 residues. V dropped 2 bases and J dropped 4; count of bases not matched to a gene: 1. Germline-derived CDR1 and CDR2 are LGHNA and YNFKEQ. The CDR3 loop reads CASSQRLAGGETQYF. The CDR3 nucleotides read TGTGCCAGCAGCCAACGACTAGCGGGAGGAGAGACCCAGTACTTC.

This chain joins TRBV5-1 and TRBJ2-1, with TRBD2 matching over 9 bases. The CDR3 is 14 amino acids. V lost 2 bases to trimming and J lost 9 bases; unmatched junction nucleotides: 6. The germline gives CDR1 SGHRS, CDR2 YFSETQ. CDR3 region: CASSFSGSNGEQFF. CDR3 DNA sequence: TGCGCCAGCAGCTTTAGCGGGAGTAACGGTGAGCAGTTCTTC.

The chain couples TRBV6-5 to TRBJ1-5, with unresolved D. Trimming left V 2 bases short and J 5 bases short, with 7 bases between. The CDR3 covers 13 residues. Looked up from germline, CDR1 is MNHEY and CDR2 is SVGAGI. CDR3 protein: CASSYRNDQPQHF. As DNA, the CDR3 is TGTGCCAGCAGTTACAGGAACGATCAGCCCCAGCATTTT.

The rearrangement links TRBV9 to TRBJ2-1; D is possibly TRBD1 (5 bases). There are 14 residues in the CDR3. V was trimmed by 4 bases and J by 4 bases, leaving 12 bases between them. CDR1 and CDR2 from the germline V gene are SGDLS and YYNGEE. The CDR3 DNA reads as TGTGCCAGCAGCCCACGACAGAATTACAATGAGCAGTTCTTC. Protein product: CASSPRQNYNEQFF.

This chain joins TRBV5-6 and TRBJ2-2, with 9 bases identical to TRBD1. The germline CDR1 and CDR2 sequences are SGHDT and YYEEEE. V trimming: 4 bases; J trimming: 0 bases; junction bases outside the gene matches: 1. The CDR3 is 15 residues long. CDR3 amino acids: CASSGQGPNTGELFF. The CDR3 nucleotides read TGTGCCAGCAGCGGACAGGGGCCGAACACCGGGGAGCTGTTTTTT.

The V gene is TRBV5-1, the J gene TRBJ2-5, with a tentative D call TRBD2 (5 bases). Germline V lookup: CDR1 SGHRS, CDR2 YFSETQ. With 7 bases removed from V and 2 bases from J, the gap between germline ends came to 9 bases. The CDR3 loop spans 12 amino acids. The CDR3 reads CASFERQETQYF. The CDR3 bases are TGCGCCAGCTTCGAGCGGCAAGAGACCCAGTACTTC.

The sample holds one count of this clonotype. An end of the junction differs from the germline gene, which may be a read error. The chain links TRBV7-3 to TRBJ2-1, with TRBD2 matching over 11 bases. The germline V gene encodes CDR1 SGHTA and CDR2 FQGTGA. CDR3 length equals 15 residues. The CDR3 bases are TGTACCAGCAGCTTACTAGCGGGAGAGTACAATGAGCAGTTCTTC. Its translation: CTSSLLAGEYNEQFF.

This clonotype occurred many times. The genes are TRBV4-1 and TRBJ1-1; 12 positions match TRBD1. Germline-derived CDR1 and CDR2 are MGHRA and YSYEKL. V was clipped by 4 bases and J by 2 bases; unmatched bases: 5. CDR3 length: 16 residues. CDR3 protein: CASSPGTGGGNTEAFF. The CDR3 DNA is TGCGCCAGCAGCCCCGGGACAGGGGGCGGAAACACTGAAGCTTTCTTT.

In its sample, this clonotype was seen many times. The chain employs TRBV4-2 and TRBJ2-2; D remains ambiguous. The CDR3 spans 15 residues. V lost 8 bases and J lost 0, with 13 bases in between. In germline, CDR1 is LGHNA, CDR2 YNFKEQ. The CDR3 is CASRTLQTNTGELFF. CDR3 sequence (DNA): TGTGCCAGCCGAACGTTACAGACGAACACCGGGGAGCTGTTTTTT.

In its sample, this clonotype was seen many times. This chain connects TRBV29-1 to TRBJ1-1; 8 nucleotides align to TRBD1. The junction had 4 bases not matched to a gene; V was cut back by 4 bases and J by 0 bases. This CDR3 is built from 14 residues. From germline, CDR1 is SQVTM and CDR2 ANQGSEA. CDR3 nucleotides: TGCAGCGTTGCTACAGGGGGAATGAACACTGAAGCTTTCTTT. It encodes CSVATGGMNTEAFF.

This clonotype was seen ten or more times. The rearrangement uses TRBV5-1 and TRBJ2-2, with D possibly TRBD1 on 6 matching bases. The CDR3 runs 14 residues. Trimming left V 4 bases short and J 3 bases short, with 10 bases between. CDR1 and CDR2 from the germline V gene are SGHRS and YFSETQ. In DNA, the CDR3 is TGCGCCAGCAGCCGAGGACAGTACACCGGGGAGCTGTTTTTT. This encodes CASSRGQYTGELFF.

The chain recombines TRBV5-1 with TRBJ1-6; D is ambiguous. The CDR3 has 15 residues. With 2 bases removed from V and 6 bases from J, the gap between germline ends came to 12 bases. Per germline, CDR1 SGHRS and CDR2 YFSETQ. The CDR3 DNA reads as TGCGCCAGCAGCTTCGGTCCAGGAGTTAATTCACCCCTCCACTTT. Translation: CASSFGPGVNSPLHF.

The CDR3 is CASSQATTRTEAFF. The CDR3 DNA is TGTGCCAGCAGCCAAGCTACGACTCGCACTGAAGCTTTCTTT. The V and J genes are TRBV3-1 and TRBJ1-1; no clear D gene. The CDR3 loop spans 14 amino acids. V shed 1 base and J shed 4 bases, with 10 bases lying between them. CDR1 LGHDT and CDR2 YNNKEL come from the germline V gene (reference sequence). The entire variable domain, with the rest obtained from reference TRBV3-1 and TRBJ1-1, is as follows: DTAVSQTPKYLVTQMGNDKSIKCEQNLGHDTMYWYKQDSKKFLKIMFSYNNKELIINETVPNRFSPKSPDKAHLNLHINSLELGDSAVYFCASSQATTRTEAFFGQGTRLTVV.

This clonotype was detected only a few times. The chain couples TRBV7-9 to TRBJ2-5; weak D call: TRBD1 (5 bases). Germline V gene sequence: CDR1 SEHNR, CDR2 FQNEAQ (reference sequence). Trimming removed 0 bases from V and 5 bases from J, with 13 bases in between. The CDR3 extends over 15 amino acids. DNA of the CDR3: TGTGCCAGCAGCTTAGCCTTTAGGACATCCGAGACCCAGTACTTC. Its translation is CASSLAFRTSETQYF. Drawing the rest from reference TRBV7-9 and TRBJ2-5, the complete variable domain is DTGVSQNPRHKITKRGQNVTFRCDPISEHNRLYWYRQTLGQGPEFLTYFQNEAQLEKSRLLSDRFSAERPKGSFSTLEIQRTEQGDSAMYLCASSLAFRTSETQYFGPGTRLLVL.

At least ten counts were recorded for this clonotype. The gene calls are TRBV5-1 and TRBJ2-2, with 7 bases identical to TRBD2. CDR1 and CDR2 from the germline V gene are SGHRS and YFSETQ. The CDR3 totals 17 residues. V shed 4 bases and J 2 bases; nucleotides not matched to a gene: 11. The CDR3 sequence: CASSPLWGGRNTGELFF. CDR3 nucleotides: TGCGCCAGCAGCCCCCTCTGGGGCGGGAGAAACACCGGGGAGCTGTTTTTT. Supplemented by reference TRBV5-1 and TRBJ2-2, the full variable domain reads KAGVTQTPRYLIKTRGQQVTLSCSPISGHRSVSWYQQTPGQGLQFLFEYFSETQRNKGNFPGRFSGRQFSNSRSEMNVSTLELGDSALYLCASSPLWGGRNTGELFFGEGSRLTVL.

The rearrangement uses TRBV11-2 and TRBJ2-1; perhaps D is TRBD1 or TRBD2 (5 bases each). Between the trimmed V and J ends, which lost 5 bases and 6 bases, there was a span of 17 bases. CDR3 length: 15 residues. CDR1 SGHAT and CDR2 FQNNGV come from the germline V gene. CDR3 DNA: TGTGCCAGCAGCATTCTCCCCTCCGGGGCCAATGAGCAGTTCTTC. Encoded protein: CASSILPSGANEQFF. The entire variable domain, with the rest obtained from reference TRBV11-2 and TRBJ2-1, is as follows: EAGVAQSPRYKIIEKRQSVAFWCNPISGHATLYWYQQILGQGPKLLIQFQNNGVVDDSQLPKDRFSAERLKGVDSTLKIQPAKLEDSAVYLCASSILPSGANEQFFGPGTRLTVL.